This T cell receptor beta chain emerged from a study of blood T cell repertoires in COVID-19. Study context: Researchers got acute and convalescent COVID-19 samples from the United States, Italy and Spain. T cells, B-cell-depleted T cells, or PBMCs provided the cDNA or gDNA that served as material.

V was shortened by 6 bases and J by 0 bases, with 12 bases between the two germline ends. From germline, CDR1 is SGHRS and CDR2 YFSETQ. The CDR3 length is 14 residues. Patients in Seattle were enrolled during active infection, then followed longitudinally. As handled by the study authors: Amplifying reference gene primers gave estimates of nucleated cell counts. TCRdb keeps only in-frame clones here, not all; method: immunoSEQ multiplex PCR. That table is the source of V, J and clone size, and D and trimming were worked out from the DNA. Among tens of thousands of clones, 75% to 90% were seen once, and the ten largest hold about 4.9%.

The rearrangement joins TRBV5-1 to TRBJ1-1; TRBD1 might be the D (6 bases). The sequenced sample consisted of peripheral blood. This receptor was taken from a man in his sixties with COVID-19, enrolled during active disease. CDR3 DNA sequence: TGCGCCAGCACCGTTCAGGGGCTGAACACTGAAGCTTTCTTT. This codes for CASTVQGLNTEAFF.